This T cell receptor beta chain was recovered during a study of PD-L1 blockade in urothelial cancer. Regarding the study as a whole: By 3 weeks, tumor-associated blood clones had expanded more in durable-benefit patients.

CDR1 SGHTA and CDR2 FQGNSA come from the germline V gene. V lost 1 base, J lost 5 bases, and 6 bases stayed unmatched. The CDR3 is made up of 16 amino acids. Time point in this sample: pretreatment peripheral blood. Individual patients had between 1 and 8 samples, taken pretreatment and on-treatment. To note about this clone: The antigen is undetermined.

Sequencing was performed with immunoSEQ multiplex PCR; in TCRdb, only in-frame clones are kept and a portion is missing. The sample contains roughly 52,000 clones, 79% of which appear only once. This sample comprised PBMCs, obtained around atezolizumab (anti-PD-L1) treatment. V is TRBV7-2 and J is TRBJ2-2, with TRBD1 matching 8 bases. The receptor was isolated from a man aged 65 to 79 with urothelial cancer. CDR3 coding DNA: TGTGCCAGCAGCTTAGGGGACAGGCTGAAAACCGGGGAGCTGTTTTTT. Its protein is CASSLGDRLKTGELFF.